This is a list of T cell receptor beta chains from one sample in a study of T-cell reconstitution after alpha-beta-depleted transplantation in children. In TCRdb, the PCR reads were re-called with MiXCR into one record per CDR3 protein. In the table there are about 260,000 distinct CDR3 sequences, around a tenth of which are singletons. The sequences come from peripheral blood, collected 180 days after TCRalphabeta/CD19-depleted stem cell transplant. Receptors were obtained from a male patient aged 2-15 years who had a stem cell transplant for chronic granulomatous disease, so the T cells may come from the graft donor. Both conserved end residues are part of each CDR3. A D gene is named only where the DNA matches it firmly. Part of the rows lack a size; the others show once, few, many or a class for expanded clones.

d_gene	v_gene	j_gene	abundance	CDR3aa	CDR3nt
-	TRBV5-1	TRBJ2-4	-	CASSKGTIKGVAKNIQYF	TGCGCCAGCAGCAAGGGGACAATCAAGGGGGTAGCCAAAAACATTCAGTACTTC
-	TRBV4-2	TRBJ2-2	-	CASGPGPPGELFF	TGTGCCAGCGGCCCTGGGCCCCCCGGGGAGCTGTTTTTT
-	TRBV7-9	TRBJ2-2	many	CASSGRENGELFF	TGTGCCAGCAGCGGCAGGGAAAACGGGGAGCTGTTTTTT
TRBD2	TRBV3-1	TRBJ2-1	many	CASSQGGLAGGHEQFF	TGTGCCAGCAGCCAAGGGGGACTAGCGGGAGGTCATGAGCAGTTCTTC
TRBD1	TRBV6-2/TRBV6-3	TRBJ1-6	few	CASSRDSSPLHF	TGTGCCAGCAGTCGGGACAGCTCACCCCTCCACTTT
-	TRBV12-3/TRBV12-4	TRBJ2-7	many	CASSLTDHYEQYF	TGTGCCAGCAGTTTGACAGATCACTACGAGCAGTACTTC
-	TRBV20-1	TRBJ2-5	many	CVGAGGETQYF	TGCGTGGGGGCGGGTGGGGAGACCCAGTACTTC
-	TRBV29-1	TRBJ2-1	many	CSVRGGDEQFF	TGCAGCGTTAGGGGAGGAGATGAGCAGTTCTTC
-	TRBV29-1	TRBJ1-1	-	CSAGREKREAFF	TGCAGCGCTGGAAGAGAGAAGAGAGAAGCTTTCTTT
-	TRBV11-2	TRBJ2-5	many	CASSLDGWNQETQYF	TGTGCCAGCAGCTTAGATGGCTGGAATCAAGAGACCCAGTACTTC
TRBD1	TRBV20-1	TRBJ1-5	many	CSAQQGARDNQPQHF	TGCAGTGCGCAACAGGGGGCGCGGGACAATCAGCCCCAGCATTTT
-	TRBV20-1	TRBJ1-6	many	CSARDDYNSPLHF	TGCAGTGCTAGGGACGACTATAATTCACCCCTCCACTTT
-	TRBV24-1	TRBJ1-2	-	CATSDFRSGTRDQEGYTF	TGTGCCACCAGTGATTTCCGATCCGGGACAAGGGACCAGGAAGGCTACACCTTC
TRBD1	TRBV5-1	TRBJ1-1	many	CASQGTGGMNTEAFF	TGCGCCAGCCAAGGTACAGGGGGGATGAACACTGAAGCTTTCTTT
-	TRBV29-1	TRBJ2-6	many	CSVEDQAGANVLTF	TGCAGCGTTGAAGATCAGGCAGGGGCCAACGTCCTGACTTTC
TRBD1	TRBV11-2	TRBJ2-5	-	CASSLEGQGGILTGGFADTQYF	TGTGCCAGCAGCTTAGAGGGACAGGGAGGCATTTTGACGGGAGGTTTCGCTGACACCCAGTACTTC
TRBD2	TRBV20-1	TRBJ2-7	few	CSATPGTSGTYEQYF	TGCAGTGCGACCCCCGGGACTAGCGGTACCTACGAGCAGTACTTC
TRBD1	TRBV12-3/TRBV12-4	TRBJ1-2	many	CASSSSYRDRGHLANYGYTF	TGTGCCAGCAGTTCCTCTTACCGGGACAGGGGGCATCTAGCTAACTATGGCTACACCTTC
-	TRBV19	TRBJ1-2	many	CASSSVMGNYGYTF	TGTGCCAGTAGTTCAGTTATGGGGAACTATGGCTACACCTTC
TRBD1	TRBV5-1	TRBJ2-7	many	CASRDPGQGIYEQYF	TGCGCCAGCAGGGATCCGGGACAGGGGATCTACGAGCAGTACTTC
TRBD2	TRBV28	TRBJ2-3	many	CASISWREIGDTQYF	TGTGCCAGCATCTCGTGGCGGGAGATTGGAGATACGCAGTATTTT
-	TRBV9	TRBJ2-7	many	CASSVGSGREQYF	TGTGCCAGCAGCGTAGGATCGGGGAGAGAGCAGTACTTC
-	TRBV7-2	TRBJ2-7	many	CASSLPLLKARQYF	TGTGCCAGCAGCCTACCCCTTCTTAAAGCACGTCAGTACTTC
TRBD1	TRBV19	TRBJ2-7	few	CASSATGTGKEEQYF	TGTGCCAGTAGTGCGACCGGGACAGGGAAGGAGGAGCAGTACTTC
TRBD2	TRBV20-1	TRBJ2-3	many	CSARESGTRASDTQYF	TGCAGTGCTAGGGAATCCGGGACTAGGGCATCAGATACGCAGTATTTT
-	TRBV7-8	TRBJ2-5	many	CASSQPGGVETQYF	TGTGCCAGCAGCCAGCCGGGGGGCGTAGAGACCCAGTACTTC
TRBD2	TRBV18	TRBJ2-3	few	CASSHSGTSGSTDTQYF	TGTGCCAGCTCACACTCCGGGACTAGCGGGAGCACAGATACGCAGTATTTT
-	TRBV27	TRBJ2-5	many	CASSLEGSGETQYF	TGTGCCAGCAGTTTAGAAGGGTCCGGCGAGACCCAGTACTTC
-	TRBV11-2	TRBJ2-1	many	CASSLKPFPGPIWGNEQFF	TGTGCCAGCAGCTTAAAACCGTTTCCGGGACCGATCTGGGGAAATGAGCAGTTCTTC
TRBD2	TRBV12-3/TRBV12-4	TRBJ2-1	-	CASTSQAGGPTNEQFF	TGTGCCAGCACCTCCCAAGCGGGGGGACCCACCAATGAGCAGTTCTTC
-	TRBV13	TRBJ2-5	many	CASSLGQESRETQYF	TGTGCCAGCAGCTTAGGACAGGAATCTAGGGAGACCCAGTACTTC
-	TRBV20-1	TRBJ2-3	many	CSARDQGRSDTQYF	TGCAGTGCTAGAGATCAGGGAAGGTCAGATACGCAGTATTTT
TRBD2	TRBV5-5	TRBJ2-7	many	CASSFLKAGGSYEQYF	TGTGCCAGCAGCTTCCTTAAGGCGGGAGGCTCCTACGAGCAGTACTTC
-	TRBV4-2	TRBJ1-1	many	CASTEGTEAFF	TGTGCCAGCACCGAAGGGACTGAAGCTTTCTTT
TRBD1	TRBV5-1	TRBJ1-1	many	CASTRDRNSNTEAFF	TGCGCCAGCACCCGGGACAGAAATTCGAACACTGAAGCTTTCTTT
-	TRBV6-5	TRBJ2-7	many	CASSYSKSGDSYEQYF	TGTGCCAGCAGTTACTCGAAATCCGGGGATTCCTACGAGCAGTACTTC
-	TRBV27	TRBJ1-4	-	CASSPKRFATNEKLFF	TGTGCCAGCAGCCCTAAGAGATTTGCAACTAATGAAAAACTGTTTTTT
-	TRBV3-2	TRBJ1-3	-	CASCNTGSGYSGNTIYF	TGTGCCTCCTGCAATACCGGGTCCGGGTACTCTGGAAACACCATATATTTT
TRBD1	TRBV20-1	TRBJ2-3	many	CSAPTRQGAGTDTQYF	TGCAGTGCTCCGACGCGTCAGGGGGCAGGCACAGATACGCAGTATTTT
TRBD2	TRBV9	TRBJ2-3	many	CASSVAGGAIAGAGNTQYF	TGTGCCAGCAGCGTAGCCGGGGGGGCTATTGCGGGGGCTGGGAATACGCAGTATTTT
TRBD1	TRBV25-1	TRBJ1-2	many	CASSRDSSYGYTF	TGTGCCAGCAGCCGGGACAGTAGCTATGGCTACACCTTC
TRBD2	TRBV20-1	TRBJ2-7	many	CSALPGLAASYEQYF	TGCAGTGCTTTACCGGGACTAGCGGCATCCTACGAGCAGTACTTC
TRBD2	TRBV4-2	TRBJ2-5	many	CASSQGSSGGQETQYF	TGTGCCAGCAGCCAAGGAAGCAGCGGGGGCCAAGAGACCCAGTACTTC
-	TRBV28	TRBJ2-1	many	CASSKSLVEFF	TGTGCCAGCAGTAAGAGTCTGGTGGAGTTCTTC
TRBD1	TRBV18	TRBJ2-2	-	CASSPRQGVETGELFF	TGTGCCAGCTCACCGCGACAGGGAGTGGAGACCGGGGAGCTGTTTTTT
TRBD2	TRBV5-1	TRBJ2-7	few	CASSQGLAGVNEQYF	TGCGCCAGCAGCCAGGGACTAGCGGGAGTTAACGAGCAGTACTTC
TRBD1	TRBV7-9	TRBJ2-5	many	CASSLDREETQYF	TGTGCCAGCAGCTTGGACAGGGAAGAGACCCAGTACTTC
-	TRBV28	TRBJ1-2	many	CASSFYGSRYGYTF	TGTGCCAGCAGTTTCTACGGCAGCCGCTATGGCTACACCTTC
TRBD1	TRBV7-9	TRBJ1-6	few	CASSSSGQGNSPLHF	TGTGCCAGCAGCTCGTCGGGACAGGGGAATTCACCCCTCCACTTT
TRBD1	TRBV11-2	TRBJ2-1	many	CASTFSGTGSDEQFF	TGTGCCAGCACCTTTTCCGGGACAGGGTCCGATGAGCAGTTCTTC
-	TRBV29-1	TRBJ1-2	many	CSVVEGRGYTF	TGCAGCGTTGTCGAGGGTCGGGGCTACACCTTC
-	TRBV20-1	TRBJ1-4	many	CSARLPGPEKLFF	TGCAGTGCTAGATTACCGGGCCCTGAAAAACTGTTTTTT
-	TRBV5-1	TRBJ2-1	many	CASSSDSYNEQFF	TGCGCCAGCAGCTCGGACAGTTACAATGAGCAGTTCTTC
-	TRBV7-8	TRBJ1-1	many	CASSLAGGTNSAFF	TGTGCCAGCAGCTTAGCGGGGGGAACAAACAGTGCTTTCTTT
TRBD1	TRBV18	TRBJ2-7	few	CASSRLGQGPYEQYF	TGTGCCAGCTCACGACTGGGACAGGGACCCTACGAGCAGTACTTC
-	TRBV5-1	TRBJ2-7	many	CASSGDNYEQYF	TGCGCCAGCAGCGGGGACAACTACGAGCAGTACTTC
-	TRBV12-3/TRBV12-4	TRBJ2-1	many	CASSLRGENYNEQFF	TGTGCCAGCAGTTTAAGAGGGGAGAATTACAATGAGCAGTTCTTC
TRBD2	TRBV7-7	TRBJ2-1	-	CASSSSSGRFDEQFF	TGTGCCAGCAGCTCCTCTAGCGGGAGGTTTGATGAGCAGTTCTTC
-	TRBV7-2	TRBJ2-2	many	CASRGKGEAVGELFF	TGTGCCAGCAGAGGGAAAGGGGAGGCGGTCGGGGAGCTGTTTTTT
TRBD2	TRBV11-2	TRBJ2-3	many	CASSVLAGGLSTDTQYF	TGTGCCAGCAGTGTCCTAGCGGGGGGTCTTAGCACAGATACGCAGTATTTT